This T cell receptor beta chain appears in the sequencing data of a study of T cell changes during pregnancy in multiple sclerosis. Some clones are missing from TCRdb's copy, which holds only in-frame ones; the method was immunoSEQ multiplex PCR. The repertoire has about 87,000 clones, around 93% of them found once; the top ten carry more than 1.1%. This CDR3 is built from 15 residues. From germline, CDR1 is SGHRS and CDR2 YFSETQ. V lost 0 bases, J lost 3 bases, and 13 bases lay in between. The origin of this receptor is a female donor in good health, enrolled as a control in a pregnancy study. The rearrangement joins TRBV5-1 to TRBJ2-7; D might be TRBD1 (6 bases). The source was peripheral blood, collected in the third trimester of pregnancy. The CDR3 DNA reads TGCGCCAGCAGCTTGGCCGGCAGGGGCGGCTACGAGCAGTACTTC. This gives the protein CASSLAGRGGYEQYF.